Below are 15 T cell receptor beta chains sequenced from a single sample in a study of identifying expanded T cells in peripheral blood. Repertoires were generated with immunoSEQ multiplex PCR, while TCRdb's copy carries only in-frame clones and drops some. The sample holds 50,000 to 75,000 clones; approximately 87% are singletons and the top ten take just over 4.5%. The sequencing sample was made of blood. The receptors derive from a person aged 18 to 70 in good health.

The chain employs TRBV5-4 and TRBJ2-3; 8 bases align to TRBD2. The CDR3 is 18 amino acids. The germline gives CDR1 SGHNT, CDR2 YYREEE (reference sequence). The J segment lost 0 bases and the V segment lost 3 bases, leaving 12 bases of the junction unmatched. CDR3 loop: CASSSGGSTVTSTDTQYF. The CDR3 nucleotides read TGTGCCAGCAGCTCGGGGGGGTCTACGGTAACTAGCACAGATACGCAGTATTTT.

CDR3 in amino acids: CASTPPGLNYGYTF. The CDR3 DNA is TGTGCCAGCACCCCCCCGGGTCTCAACTATGGCTACACCTTC. The rearrangement joins TRBV28 to TRBJ1-2; D is uncertain. Per the germline V gene, CDR1 is MDHEN and CDR2 is SYDVKM. V was clipped by 7 bases and J by 2 bases, with 14 bases between them. This CDR3 spans 14 amino acids.

The V and J genes are TRBV25-1 and TRBJ2-7; D is ambiguous. The CDR3 is made up of 14 amino acids. With 4 bases removed from V and 5 bases from J, the gap between germline ends came to 15 bases. The germline V gene encodes CDR1 MGHDK and CDR2 SYGVNS. The CDR3 sequence: CASSVRLGGNEQYF. The CDR3 DNA reads as TGTGCCAGCAGTGTACGACTTGGTGGGAACGAGCAGTACTTC.

This sequence joins TRBV15 and TRBJ1-1; D is undetermined. CDR1 and CDR2 (germline): LNHNV, YYDKDF (reference sequence). The V end was cut by 1 base, the J end by 0 bases, with 6 bases between. There are 14 residues in the CDR3. The CDR3 region is CATSRGRLNTEAFF. DNA for the CDR3: TGTGCCACCAGCAGAGGCCGGTTGAACACTGAAGCTTTCTTT.

The J gene is TRBJ1-1, the V gene TRBV5-1; TRBD1 is a possible D gene (6 bases). Between the trimmed V and J ends, which lost 4 bases and 0 bases, there was a span of 13 bases. Germline V gene sequence: CDR1 SGHRS, CDR2 YFSETQ. This CDR3 region has 15 residues. CDR3 sequence: CASSPRQVMNTEAFF. CDR3 bases: TGCGCCAGCAGCCCCCGACAGGTCATGAACACTGAAGCTTTCTTT.

J is TRBJ2-4 and V is TRBV6-5, with 8 bases that match TRBD2. The germline V gene has CDR1 MNHEY and CDR2 SVGAGI. The CDR3 spans 15 residues. After removal of 6 bases from V and 5 bases from J, the junction contained 9 bases not matched to a gene. CDR3 sequence reads: CASSPPGGGQNIQYF. The DNA for the CDR3 is TGTGCCAGCAGCCCCCCCGGGGGGGGACAAAACATTCAGTACTTC.

The chain employs TRBV4-1 and TRBJ1-1; D is unclear. Germline values: CDR1 MGHRA, CDR2 YSYEKL. CDR3 length equals 15 residues. V lost 2 bases and J lost 0, with 10 bases in between. The DNA of the CDR3 is TGCGCCAGCAGCCAACGACCAGAAATGAACACTGAAGCTTTCTTT. Protein: CASSQRPEMNTEAFF.

This clone occurred a few times. The genes are TRBV27 and TRBJ2-7; D assignment may be TRBD1 or TRBD2 (5 bases each). The CDR3 has 15 amino acids. The germline V gene encodes CDR1 MNHEY and CDR2 SMNVEV (reference sequence). V lost 7 bases and J lost 5, with 21 bases in between. For the CDR3, the DNA is TGTGCCAGCACAGGAACGCAAGAAGGGACCGACGAGCAGTACTTC. This encodes CASTGTQEGTDEQYF.

V is TRBV19 and J is TRBJ2-1; 8 nucleotides line up with TRBD1. The germline gives CDR1 LNHDA, CDR2 SQIVND (reference sequence). V lost 5 bases to trimming and J lost 2 bases; unmatched junction nucleotides: 5. The CDR3 spans 15 residues. CDR3 region: CASSSTGEPYNEQFF. In DNA form, the CDR3 reads TGTGCCAGTAGTTCGACAGGGGAACCCTACAATGAGCAGTTCTTC.

As DNA, the CDR3 is TGTGCCAGCATCCCCCCAGGCAGGGTTAATTCACCCCTCCACTTT. Encoded protein: CASIPPGRVNSPLHF. The chain uses TRBV6-1 and TRBJ1-6; D may be TRBD1 (5 bases). This CDR3 spans 15 amino acids. In germline, CDR1 is MNHNS, CDR2 SASEGT. Trimming took off 7 bases at V and 6 bases at J, with 16 bases between the two ends.

This clone appeared a single time. This chain's CDR3 is CASSGFSGAGETQYF. CDR3 coding DNA: TGCGCCAGCAGTGGATTTAGCGGGGCGGGAGAGACCCAGTACTTC. The chain recombines TRBV10-2 with TRBJ2-5; the match to TRBD2 covers 8 bases. V lost 4 bases to trimming and J lost 4 bases; unmatched junction nucleotides: 8. Germline loops: CDR1 WSHSY, CDR2 SAAADI. The CDR3 loop spans 15 amino acids.

V gene TRBV6-6 combines with J gene TRBJ1-2; D is unclear. Trimming pared 2 bases from V and 1 base from J, leaving 11 bases between. This CDR3 region has 15 residues. CDR1 is MNHNY, CDR2 SVGAGI, per germline (reference sequence). CDR3 DNA: TGTGCCAGCAGTTACGGAGAGGGAGATAACTATGGCTACACCTTC. It encodes CASSYGEGDNYGYTF.

The chain couples TRBV11-2 to TRBJ2-3; D assignment may be TRBD1 or TRBD2 (5 bases each). This CDR3 comprises 15 residues. V gave up 5 bases and J gave up 0 bases, with 12 bases separating them. CDR1 SGHAT and CDR2 FQNNGV come from the germline V gene. The DNA of the CDR3 is TGTGCCAGCAGCCAATGGGGCGGGAGCACAGATACGCAGTATTTT. It is translated as CASSQWGGSTDTQYF.

The chain recombines TRBV2 with TRBJ2-3; 11 bases map to TRBD2. The germline V gene has CDR1 SNHLY and CDR2 FYNNEI. CDR3 length: 14 amino acids. J was trimmed by 4 bases and V by 5 bases; bases with no gene match: 2. The CDR3 DNA reads as TGTGCCAGCAGTCAACTAGCGGGAGCAGATACGCAGTATTTT. It yields the protein CASSQLAGADTQYF.

The chain carries TRBV2 and TRBJ1-5; TRBD1 is a possible D gene (5 bases). The CDR3 spans 13 residues. CDR1 is SNHLY, CDR2 FYNNEI, per germline. Trimming removed 6 bases from V and 7 bases from J, with 13 bases in between. This chain's CDR3 is CASRWGIRQPQHF. CDR3 in DNA: TGTGCCAGCAGGTGGGGGATTCGGCAGCCCCAGCATTTT.